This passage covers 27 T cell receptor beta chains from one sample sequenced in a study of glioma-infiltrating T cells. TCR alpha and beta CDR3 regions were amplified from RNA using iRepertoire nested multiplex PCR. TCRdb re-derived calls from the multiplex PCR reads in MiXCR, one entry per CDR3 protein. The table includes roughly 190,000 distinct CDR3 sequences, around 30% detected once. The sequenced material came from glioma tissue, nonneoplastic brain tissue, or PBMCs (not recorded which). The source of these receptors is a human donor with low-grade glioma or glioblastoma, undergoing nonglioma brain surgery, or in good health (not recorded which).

CDR3 bases: TGTGCCAGCAGCCCACAGGGAACCTACGAGCAGTACTTC. This gives the protein CASSPQGTYEQYF. V and J are TRBV6-1 and TRBJ2-7; D might be TRBD1 (6 bases). The CDR3 covers 13 residues. Germline CDR1 and CDR2: MNHNS and SASEGT. Deletions cut 6 bases from V and 2 bases from J, with 11 bases between.

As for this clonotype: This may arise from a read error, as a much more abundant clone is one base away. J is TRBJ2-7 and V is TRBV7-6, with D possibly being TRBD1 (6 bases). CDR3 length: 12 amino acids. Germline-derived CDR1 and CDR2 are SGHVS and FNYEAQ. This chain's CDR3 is CASSEDRYGQYF. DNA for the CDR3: TGTGCCAGCAGCGAGGACAGATACGGGCAGTACTTC.

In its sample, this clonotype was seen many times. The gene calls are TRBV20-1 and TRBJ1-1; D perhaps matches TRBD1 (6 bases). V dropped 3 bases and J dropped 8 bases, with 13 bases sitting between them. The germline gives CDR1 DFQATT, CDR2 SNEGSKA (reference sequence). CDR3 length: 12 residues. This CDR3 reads CSASDVGQEAFF. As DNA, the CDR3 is TGCAGTGCTAGTGATGTCGGACAGGAAGCTTTCTTT.

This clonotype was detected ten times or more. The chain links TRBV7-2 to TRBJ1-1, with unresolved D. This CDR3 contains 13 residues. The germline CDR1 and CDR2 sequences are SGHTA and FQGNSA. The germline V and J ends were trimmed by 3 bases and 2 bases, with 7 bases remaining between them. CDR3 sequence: CASSFTLNTEAFF. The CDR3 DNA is TGTGCCAGCAGCTTTACACTTAACACTGAAGCTTTCTTT.

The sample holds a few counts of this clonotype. CDR3 in amino acids: CATKDDGTSYEQFF. CDR3 nucleotides: TGTGCCACAAAGGATGACGGGACTAGCTATGAGCAGTTCTTC. The V gene is TRBV7-3, the J gene TRBJ2-1, with TRBD2 matching 9 bases. The CDR3 runs to 14 residues. Germline V gene lookup returns CDR1 SGHTA and CDR2 FQGTGA. After removal of 10 bases from V and 8 bases from J, the junction contained 12 bases not matched to a gene.

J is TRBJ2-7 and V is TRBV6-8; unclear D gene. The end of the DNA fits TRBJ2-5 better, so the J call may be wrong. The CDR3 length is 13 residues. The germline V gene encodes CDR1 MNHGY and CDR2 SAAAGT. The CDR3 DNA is TGTGCCAGCCTTGGGCTGAGAAAAGAGACCCAGTACTTC. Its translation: CASLGLRKETQYF.

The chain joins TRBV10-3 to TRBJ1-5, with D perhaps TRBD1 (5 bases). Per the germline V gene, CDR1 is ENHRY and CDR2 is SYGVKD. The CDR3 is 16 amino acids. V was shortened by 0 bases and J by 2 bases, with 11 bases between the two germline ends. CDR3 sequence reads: CAISESSREGNQPQHF. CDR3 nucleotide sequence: TGTGCCATCAGTGAGTCCTCCAGGGAAGGCAATCAGCCCCAGCATTTT.

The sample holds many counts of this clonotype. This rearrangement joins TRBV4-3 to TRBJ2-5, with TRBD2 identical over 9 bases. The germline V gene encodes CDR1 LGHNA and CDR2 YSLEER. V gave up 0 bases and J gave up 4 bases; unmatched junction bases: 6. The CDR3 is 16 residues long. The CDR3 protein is CASSQDRGSGRETQYF. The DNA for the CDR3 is TGCGCCAGCAGCCAAGATCGTGGTAGCGGGAGAGAGACCCAGTACTTC.

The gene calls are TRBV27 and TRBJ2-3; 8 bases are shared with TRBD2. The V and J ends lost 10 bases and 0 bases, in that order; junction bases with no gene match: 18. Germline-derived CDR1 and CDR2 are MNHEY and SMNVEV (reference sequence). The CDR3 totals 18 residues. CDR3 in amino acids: CATSPRWVSGSSTDTQYF. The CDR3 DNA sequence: TGTGCCACCAGCCCTAGGTGGGTAAGCGGGAGTAGCACAGATACGCAGTATTTT.

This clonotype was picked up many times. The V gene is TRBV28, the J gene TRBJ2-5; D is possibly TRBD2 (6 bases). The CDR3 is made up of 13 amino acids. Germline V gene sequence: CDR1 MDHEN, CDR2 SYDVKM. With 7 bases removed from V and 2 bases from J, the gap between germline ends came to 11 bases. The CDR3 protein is CASTGGGQETQYF. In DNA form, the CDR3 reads TGTGCCAGCACTGGAGGAGGGCAAGAGACCCAGTACTTC.

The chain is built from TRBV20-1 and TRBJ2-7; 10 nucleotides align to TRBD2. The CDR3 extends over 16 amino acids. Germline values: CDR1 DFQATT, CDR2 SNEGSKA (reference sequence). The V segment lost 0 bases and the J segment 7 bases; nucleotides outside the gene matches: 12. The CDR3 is CSARDSASGSQEEQYF. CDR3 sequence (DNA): TGCAGTGCTAGAGATAGCGCTAGCGGGAGTCAGGAAGAGCAGTACTTC.

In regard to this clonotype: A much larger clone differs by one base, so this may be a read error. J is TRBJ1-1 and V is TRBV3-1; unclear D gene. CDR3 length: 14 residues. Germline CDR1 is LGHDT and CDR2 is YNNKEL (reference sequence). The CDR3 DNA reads TGTGCCAGCAGGCAAGTTCCCGGTGTCACTGAAGCTTTCTTT. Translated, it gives CASRQVPGVTEAFF. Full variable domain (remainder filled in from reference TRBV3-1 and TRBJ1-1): DTAVSQTPKYLVTQMGNDKSIKCEQNLGHDTMYWYKQDSKKFLKIMFSYNNKELIINETVPNRFSPKSPDKAHLNLHINSLELGDSAVYFCASRQVPGVTEAFFGQGTRLTVV.

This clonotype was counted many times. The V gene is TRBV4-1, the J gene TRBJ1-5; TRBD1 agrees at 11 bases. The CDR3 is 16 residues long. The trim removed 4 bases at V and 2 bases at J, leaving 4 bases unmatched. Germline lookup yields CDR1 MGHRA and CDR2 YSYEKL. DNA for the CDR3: TGCGCCAGCAGCCGAGGACAGGGGGCGGGCAATCAGCCCCAGCATTTT. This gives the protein CASSRGQGAGNQPQHF.

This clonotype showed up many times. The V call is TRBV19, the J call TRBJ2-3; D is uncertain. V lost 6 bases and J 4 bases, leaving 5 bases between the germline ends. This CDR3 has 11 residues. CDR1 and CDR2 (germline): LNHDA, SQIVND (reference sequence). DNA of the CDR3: TGTGCCAGTAGACTCGCAGATACGCAGTATTTT. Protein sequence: CASRLADTQYF. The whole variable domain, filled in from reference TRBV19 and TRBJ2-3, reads DGGITQSPKYLFRKEGQNVTLSCEQNLNHDAMYWYRQDPGQGLRLIYYSQIVNDFQKGDIAEGYSVSREKKESFPLTVTSAQKNPTAFYLCASRLADTQYFGPGTRLTVL.

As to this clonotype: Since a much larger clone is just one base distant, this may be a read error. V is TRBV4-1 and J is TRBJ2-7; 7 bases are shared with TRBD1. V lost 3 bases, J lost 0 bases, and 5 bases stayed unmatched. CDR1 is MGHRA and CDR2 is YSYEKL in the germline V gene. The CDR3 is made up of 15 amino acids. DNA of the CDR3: TGCGCCAGCAGCCACCGGGACAGAAGCTCCTACGAGCAGTACTTC. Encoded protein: CASSHRDRSSYEQYF.

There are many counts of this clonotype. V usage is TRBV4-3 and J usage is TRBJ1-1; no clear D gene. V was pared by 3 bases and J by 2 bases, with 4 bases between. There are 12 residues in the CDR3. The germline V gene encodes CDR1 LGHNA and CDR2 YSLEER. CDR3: CASSHRNTEAFF. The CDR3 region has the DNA TGCGCCAGCAGCCATCGTAACACTGAAGCTTTCTTT.

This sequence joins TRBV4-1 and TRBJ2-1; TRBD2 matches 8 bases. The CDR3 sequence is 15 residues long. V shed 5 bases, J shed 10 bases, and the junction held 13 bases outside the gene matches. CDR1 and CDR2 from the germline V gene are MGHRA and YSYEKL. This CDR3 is CASSTPGTRGYEQFF. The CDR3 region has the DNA TGCGCCAGCAGCACCCCCGGGACTAGGGGATACGAGCAGTTCTTC.

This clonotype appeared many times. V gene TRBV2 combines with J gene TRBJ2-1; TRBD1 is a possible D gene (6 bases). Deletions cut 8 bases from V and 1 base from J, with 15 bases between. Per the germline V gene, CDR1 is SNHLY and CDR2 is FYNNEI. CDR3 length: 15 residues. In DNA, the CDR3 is TGTGCCAGCCTACGGGCCAGGGGTTCCTACAATGAGCAGTTCTTC. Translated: CASLRARGSYNEQFF.

In DNA, the CDR3 is TGCAGTGCTAGAGATCTTTTTAACATCGGGACAGGGAGCTACGAGCAGTACTTC. Encoded protein: CSARDLFNIGTGSYEQYF. The rearrangement links TRBV20-1 to TRBJ2-7; 9 bases align to TRBD1. The length of the CDR3 is 18 residues. J gave up 3 bases and V 0 bases, and 15 bases lay outside the gene matches. Germline values: CDR1 DFQATT, CDR2 SNEGSKA (reference sequence).

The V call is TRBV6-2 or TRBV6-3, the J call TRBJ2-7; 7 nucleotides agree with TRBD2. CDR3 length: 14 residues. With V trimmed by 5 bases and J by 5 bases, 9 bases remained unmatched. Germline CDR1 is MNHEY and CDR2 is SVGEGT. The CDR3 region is CASSPASGSHEQYF. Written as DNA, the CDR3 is TGTGCCAGCAGTCCAGCTAGCGGCAGTCACGAGCAGTACTTC.

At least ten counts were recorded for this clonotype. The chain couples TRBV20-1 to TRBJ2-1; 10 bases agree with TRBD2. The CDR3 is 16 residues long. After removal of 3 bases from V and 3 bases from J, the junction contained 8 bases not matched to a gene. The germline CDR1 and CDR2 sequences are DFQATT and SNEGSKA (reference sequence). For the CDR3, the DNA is TGCAGTGCTAGGGGACTAGGACTAGCGGTCTACAATGAGCAGTTCTTC. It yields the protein CSARGLGLAVYNEQFF.

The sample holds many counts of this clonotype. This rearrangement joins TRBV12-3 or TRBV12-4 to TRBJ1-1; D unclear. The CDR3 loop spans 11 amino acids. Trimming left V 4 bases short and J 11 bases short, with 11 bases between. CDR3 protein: CASSSQRAAFF. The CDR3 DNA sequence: TGTGCCAGCAGTTCCCAGCGGGCGGCTTTCTTT.

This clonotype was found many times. The CDR3: CSARGPGQGYNEQFF. The CDR3 DNA follows: TGCAGTGCTAGGGGGCCGGGACAGGGATACAATGAGCAGTTCTTC. The chain links TRBV20-1 to TRBJ2-1, with TRBD1 matching over 9 bases. The CDR3 covers 15 residues. The V segment lost 3 bases and the J segment 4 bases; nucleotides outside the gene matches: 7. CDR1 is DFQATT, CDR2 SNEGSKA, per germline (reference sequence).

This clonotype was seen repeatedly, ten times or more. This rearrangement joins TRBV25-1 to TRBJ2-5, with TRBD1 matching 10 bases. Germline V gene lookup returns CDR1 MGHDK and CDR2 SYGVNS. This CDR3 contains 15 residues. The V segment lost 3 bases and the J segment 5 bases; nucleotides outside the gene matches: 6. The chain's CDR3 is CASSEGTGAWETQYF. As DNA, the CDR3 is TGTGCCAGCAGTGAGGGGACAGGGGCATGGGAGACCCAGTACTTC.

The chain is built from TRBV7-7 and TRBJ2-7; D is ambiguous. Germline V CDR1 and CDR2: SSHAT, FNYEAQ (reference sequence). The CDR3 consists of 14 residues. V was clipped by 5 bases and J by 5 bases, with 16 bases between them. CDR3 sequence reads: CASSVSFPPNEQYF. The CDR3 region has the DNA TGTGCCAGCAGCGTTAGCTTCCCCCCCAACGAGCAGTACTTC.

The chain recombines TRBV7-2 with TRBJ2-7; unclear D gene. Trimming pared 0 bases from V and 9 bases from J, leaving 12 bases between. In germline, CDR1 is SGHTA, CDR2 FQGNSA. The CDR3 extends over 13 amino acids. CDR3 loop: CASSLASRSGQYF. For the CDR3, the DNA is TGTGCCAGCAGCTTAGCGAGCCGGAGTGGGCAGTACTTC.

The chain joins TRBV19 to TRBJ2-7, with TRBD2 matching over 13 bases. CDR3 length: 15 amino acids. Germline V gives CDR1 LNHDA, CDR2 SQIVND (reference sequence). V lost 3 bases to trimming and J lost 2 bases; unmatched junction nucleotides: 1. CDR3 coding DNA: TGTGCCAGTAGTATGGGACTAGCGGGGACCTACGAGCAGTACTTC. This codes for CASSMGLAGTYEQYF.